This paragraph covers one T cell receptor (beta chain) sequence. This entry belongs to a study of T cell changes during pregnancy in multiple sclerosis. Trimming at V came to 2 bases and at J to 3 bases, leaving 9 bases not matched to a gene. This CDR3 is 17 amino acids long. Germline V gene sequence: CDR1 KGHSH, CDR2 LQKENI. Measured with immunoSEQ multiplex PCR; TCRdb has only the in-frame clones, and not every one. The sample lists over 45,000 clones, 70% to 90% occurring once. Material: CD4+ T cells from peripheral blood mononuclear cells, obtained in the third trimester of pregnancy. This TCR was sampled from a female donor with multiple sclerosis, enrolled in a pregnancy study. The V call is TRBV18, the J call TRBJ2-3; 9 nucleotides line up with TRBD2. The DNA for the CDR3 is TGTGCCAGCTCACCAATCCGACTAGCGGAGATGACAGATACGCAGTATTTT. This codes for CASSPIRLAEMTDTQYF.